Listed below are T cell receptor beta chains from one sample, sequenced in a study of graft-versus-host responses after intestinal transplantation. Their target antigens are unknown. Sequenced by immunoSEQ multiplex PCR; TCRdb stores in-frame clones only, minus some. The sample has 90,000 to 130,000 clones; approximately 90% are singletons. The specimen was unstimulated CD4+ T cells sorted from spleen or lymph node cells, collected before transplant. The receptors stem from a human donor who was the organ donor for an intestinal transplant. CDR3s include the opening cysteine and the closing phenylalanine or tryptophan. D genes are given only for firm matches. The listing skips clone size in some rows; elsewhere it reads once, few, many or a size class.

V gene: TRBV6-5
D gene: TRBD1
J gene: TRBJ1-2
clone size: -
CDR3 DNA: TGTGCCAGCAGGGGACAGGGCAACTATGGCTACACCTTC
CDR3 protein: CASRGQGNYGYTF

V gene: TRBV18
D gene: TRBD2
J gene: TRBJ2-5
clone size: once
CDR3 DNA: TGTGCCAGCTCACTGACTAGCGGACAAGAGACCCAGTACTTC
CDR3 protein: CASSLTSGQETQYF

V gene: TRBV10-2
D gene: TRBD2
J gene: TRBJ2-1
clone size: -
CDR3 DNA: TGCGCCAGCATGAGCGGGAGGGATTACAATGAGCAGTTCTTC
CDR3 protein: CASMSGRDYNEQFF

V gene: TRBV5-1
D gene: -
J gene: TRBJ1-4
clone size: -
CDR3 DNA: TGCGCCAGCAGCTTGGGAAGAGACGCAACTAATGAAAAACTGTTTTTT
CDR3 protein: CASSLGRDATNEKLFF

V gene: TRBV6-5
D gene: -
J gene: TRBJ1-4
clone size: -
CDR3 DNA: TGTGCCTCCCGGGCTACTAATGAAAAACTGTTTTTT
CDR3 protein: CASRATNEKLFF

V gene: TRBV20-1
D gene: -
J gene: TRBJ2-5
clone size: once
CDR3 DNA: TGCAGTGCTAGAGACGTGGAGACCCAGTACTTC
CDR3 protein: CSARDVETQYF

V gene: TRBV30
D gene: TRBD2
J gene: TRBJ2-3
clone size: -
CDR3 DNA: TGTGCCTGGAGTGTACTAGCGGGAGCCACAGATACGCAGTATTTT
CDR3 protein: CAWSVLAGATDTQYF

V gene: TRBV2
D gene: TRBD1
J gene: TRBJ1-4
clone size: few
CDR3 DNA: TGTGCCAGCAGCCGGGACAGGGGGCGAAAACTGTTTTTT
CDR3 protein: CASSRDRGRKLFF

V gene: TRBV2
D gene: -
J gene: TRBJ2-5
clone size: -
CDR3 DNA: TGTGCCAGCAGTTGGATGGGGGGTACAGAGACCCAGTACTTC
CDR3 protein: CASSWMGGTETQYF

V gene: TRBV10-3
D gene: -
J gene: TRBJ2-1
clone size: -
CDR3 DNA: TGTGCCATCAGCCCCAAATACAATGAGCAGCTCTTC
CDR3 protein: CAISPKYNEQLF

V gene: TRBV11-3
D gene: -
J gene: TRBJ2-3
clone size: -
CDR3 DNA: TGTGCCAGCAGCTTAGATAGGGGAGATACGCAGTATTTT
CDR3 protein: CASSLDRGDTQYF

V gene: TRBV6-4
D gene: TRBD2
J gene: TRBJ2-1
clone size: -
CDR3 DNA: TGTGCCAGCAGTCAAAAGCGGGAGGGCAGTGAGCAGTTCTTC
CDR3 protein: CASSQKREGSEQFF

V gene: TRBV12-5
D gene: TRBD1
J gene: TRBJ2-1
clone size: -
CDR3 DNA: TGTGCTAGTGGCGGACAGGGCCCCCTTTACAATGAGCAGTTCTTC
CDR3 protein: CASGGQGPLYNEQFF

V gene: TRBV6-1
D gene: -
J gene: TRBJ2-5
clone size: -
CDR3 DNA: TGTGCCAGCAGTTACAGGGAGACCCAGTACTTC
CDR3 protein: CASSYRETQYF

V gene: TRBV7-2
D gene: -
J gene: TRBJ1-2
clone size: -
CDR3 DNA: TGTGCCAGCAGCTTAGCGCTCACAGAGGGCTATGGCTACACCTTC
CDR3 protein: CASSLALTEGYGYTF

V gene: TRBV15
D gene: -
J gene: TRBJ2-3
clone size: -
CDR3 DNA: TGTGCCACCAGCAGAGAATGGGTGGGGACGCAGTATTTT
CDR3 protein: CATSREWVGTQYF

V gene: TRBV6-6
D gene: TRBD2
J gene: TRBJ2-7
clone size: -
CDR3 DNA: TGTGCCAGCAGCTCCCCGGGACTAGCATTCCACGAGCAGTACTTC
CDR3 protein: CASSSPGLAFHEQYF

V gene: TRBV25-1
D gene: -
J gene: TRBJ1-6
clone size: -
CDR3 DNA: TGTGCCAGCAGTGAGTTCCGCGGGGGAACTTCACCCCTCCACTTT
CDR3 protein: CASSEFRGGTSPLHF

V gene: TRBV10-1
D gene: -
J gene: TRBJ2-5
clone size: -
CDR3 DNA: TGCGCCAGCAGTGAGTCTGTGGACAGCGGCAAGAAGTACTTC
CDR3 protein: CASSESVDSGKKYF

V gene: TRBV5-1
D gene: -
J gene: TRBJ2-7
clone size: -
CDR3 DNA: TGCGCCAGCAGCCCCAGGTCCGGCTACGAGCAGTACTTC
CDR3 protein: CASSPRSGYEQYF

V gene: TRBV5-1
D gene: -
J gene: TRBJ1-1
clone size: -
CDR3 DNA: TGCGCCAGCAGCTTGGGCCAGTACACCGATGAAGCTTTCTTT
CDR3 protein: CASSLGQYTDEAFF

V gene: TRBV29-1
D gene: TRBD2
J gene: TRBJ2-7
clone size: -
CDR3 DNA: TGCAGCGTTCTGTTGCTAGCGGGAGGTAGCGAGCAGTACTTC
CDR3 protein: CSVLLLAGGSEQYF

V gene: TRBV25-1
D gene: TRBD1
J gene: TRBJ2-7
clone size: -
CDR3 DNA: TGTGCCAGCAGTCCCCGGACAGGGCCCACCTACGAGCAGTACTTC
CDR3 protein: CASSPRTGPTYEQYF

V gene: TRBV4-1
D gene: TRBD2
J gene: TRBJ2-1
clone size: -
CDR3 DNA: TGCGCCAGCAGCCAAGACGGCTTGGGACTAGCGGGAGGGCTCCGTTACAATGAGCAGTTCTTC
CDR3 protein: CASSQDGLGLAGGLRYNEQFF

V gene: TRBV2
D gene: -
J gene: TRBJ2-5
clone size: -
CDR3 DNA: TGTGCCAGCAGTGAAGTGGCAGCCCAAGAGACCCAGTACTTC
CDR3 protein: CASSEVAAQETQYF

V gene: TRBV6-1
D gene: -
J gene: TRBJ2-1
clone size: -
CDR3 DNA: TGTGCCAGCAGCCGAGGACAGTACAATGAGCAGTTCTTC
CDR3 protein: CASSRGQYNEQFF

V gene: TRBV11-2
D gene: -
J gene: TRBJ1-5
clone size: once
CDR3 DNA: TGTGCCAGCAGCTTTGGGCGAAATCAGCCCCAGCATTTT
CDR3 protein: CASSFGRNQPQHF

V gene: TRBV4-2
D gene: -
J gene: TRBJ1-4
clone size: -
CDR3 DNA: TGTGCCAGCAGCCAGAATACTGCGGGACAAGGTCTTAATGAAAAACTGTTTTTT
CDR3 protein: CASSQNTAGQGLNEKLFF

V gene: TRBV11-3
D gene: -
J gene: TRBJ2-7
clone size: few
CDR3 DNA: TGTGCCAGCAGCTTAGGCGCCTACGAGCAGTACTTC
CDR3 protein: CASSLGAYEQYF

V gene: TRBV6-6
D gene: -
J gene: TRBJ2-1
clone size: -
CDR3 DNA: TGTGCCAGCAGTTACTCACTAGCACGGAATGAGCAGTTCTTC
CDR3 protein: CASSYSLARNEQFF

V gene: TRBV6-5
D gene: -
J gene: TRBJ2-3
clone size: -
CDR3 DNA: TGTGCCAGCAGTTACGGGGGTGGGGGCACAGATACGCAGTATTTT
CDR3 protein: CASSYGGGGTDTQYF

V gene: TRBV6-5
D gene: -
J gene: TRBJ1-2
clone size: -
CDR3 DNA: TGTGCCAGCACCAAACTCCCCGGGGCTATTGGCTACACCTTC
CDR3 protein: CASTKLPGAIGYTF

V gene: TRBV5-6
D gene: -
J gene: TRBJ2-3
clone size: -
CDR3 DNA: TGTGCCAGCAGCTTAATGGGGCCCAATACGCAGTATTTT
CDR3 protein: CASSLMGPNTQYF

V gene: TRBV30
D gene: TRBD1
J gene: TRBJ1-2
clone size: -
CDR3 DNA: TGTGCCTGCACAGGGGGCGCGGAGGGCTACACCTTC
CDR3 protein: CACTGGAEGYTF

V gene: TRBV21-1
D gene: -
J gene: TRBJ2-7
clone size: -
CDR3 DNA: TGTGCCAGCAGCAAAGCTTCCACTCAGGAGCTATCCGAGCAGTACTTC
CDR3 protein: CASSKASTQELSEQYF

V gene: TRBV6-1
D gene: -
J gene: TRBJ1-1
clone size: few
CDR3 DNA: TGTGCCAGCAGTGAGGACACTGAAGCTTTCTTT
CDR3 protein: CASSEDTEAFF

V gene: TRBV7-9
D gene: -
J gene: TRBJ1-2
clone size: -
CDR3 DNA: TGTGCCAGCAGCTTGAACTATGGCTACACCTTC
CDR3 protein: CASSLNYGYTF

V gene: TRBV4-3
D gene: -
J gene: TRBJ1-1
clone size: -
CDR3 DNA: TGCGCCAGCAGCCAGGAGGGGGTCGGCACTGAAGCTTTCTTT
CDR3 protein: CASSQEGVGTEAFF

V gene: TRBV2
D gene: -
J gene: TRBJ1-2
clone size: -
CDR3 DNA: TGTGCCAGCAGAGGCGGGGGCTATGGCTACACCTTC
CDR3 protein: CASRGGGYGYTF

V gene: TRBV5-8
D gene: -
J gene: TRBJ1-1
clone size: -
CDR3 DNA: TGTGCCAGCAGCTTGACTAGTGGGTACACTGAAGCTTTCTTT
CDR3 protein: CASSLTSGYTEAFF

V gene: TRBV5-4
D gene: -
J gene: TRBJ2-2
clone size: -
CDR3 DNA: TGTGCCAGCAGCCGACAGGTGAACACCGGGGAGCTGTTTTTT
CDR3 protein: CASSRQVNTGELFF

V gene: TRBV19
D gene: -
J gene: TRBJ2-4
clone size: -
CDR3 DNA: TGTGCCAGTAGTATAGATCGGAGCGGGGCCAAAAACATTCAGTACTTC
CDR3 protein: CASSIDRSGAKNIQYF

V gene: TRBV5-6
D gene: TRBD1
J gene: TRBJ1-6
clone size: -
CDR3 DNA: TGTGCCAGCAGCTCCCAGGGGGATTATTCACCCCTCCACTTT
CDR3 protein: CASSSQGDYSPLHF

V gene: TRBV4-2
D gene: TRBD2
J gene: TRBJ2-5
clone size: -
CDR3 DNA: TGTGCCAGCAGCCAAGGAATGCGGGAGGGGTTCCAAGAGACCCAGTACTTC
CDR3 protein: CASSQGMREGFQETQYF